This T cell receptor beta chain was retrieved from a study of graft-versus-host responses after intestinal transplantation. Study at large: Grafts that recipients had were multivisceral, liver-intestinal, or isolated intestinal transplants. All recipients were given anti-thymocyte globulin induction, and tacrolimus and steroids were then administered for approximately 3 years. Overall study results and limits: Analysis identified GvH clones in recipient marrow, with some appearing first in ileum or blood.

As regards this clone: What it recognizes is unknown.

Germline values: CDR1 SGHNT, CDR2 YYREEE (reference sequence). J was trimmed by 0 bases and V by 4 bases; bases with no gene match: 2. The CDR3 consists of 15 residues. Libraries were prepared by immunoSEQ multiplex PCR; TCRdb keeps only in-frame clonotypes and omits some of them. In the table there are about 50,000 clones, around 90% of which are singletons. This receptor was identified in a human donor who was the organ donor for an intestinal transplant. The sequencing used unstimulated CD4+ T cells sorted from spleen or lymph node cells, collected before transplant. The gene calls are TRBV5-4 and TRBJ2-5, with 11 positions matching TRBD2. The CDR3 spells CASSRTSGYQETQYF. CDR3 bases: TGTGCCAGCAGCCGGACTAGCGGGTACCAAGAGACCCAGTACTTC.